The table lists the clone carrying this T cell receptor beta chain with many counts. Its antigen is unidentified. This specimen belongs to a study of T cells in Graves' hyperthyroidism and ophthalmopathy. Findings of the study overall: Ophthalmopathy was predicted by the model a median of roughly 6.6 months ahead of onset.

The investigators amplified TCR beta CDR3 regions from RNA transcripts. When the TCR CDR3 underwent first-round RT-PCR, the HTBI primer set was used. From the multiplex PCR reads, TCRdb called clonotypes with MiXCR, one entry per CDR3 protein. The repertoire holds roughly 700,000 distinct CDR3 sequences, over 35% seen once, with about a third in the top ten. Source material: blood. The sequence was obtained from a woman in her thirties or forties with Graves' hyperthyroidism.

CDR3 sequence reads: CSVEGGTGNEAFF. In DNA form, the CDR3 reads TGCAGCGTTGAAGGGGGTACGGGAAATGAAGCTTTCTTT. The chain employs TRBV29-1 and TRBJ1-1; D gene unclear. V lost 1 base and J 7 bases, leaving 13 bases between the germline ends. Germline values: CDR1 SQVTM, CDR2 ANQGSEA. The CDR3 length is 13 residues.